The clone carrying this T cell receptor beta chain has more than one count but fewer than ten. There are 13 residues in the CDR3. V was shortened by 5 bases and J by 12 bases, with 20 bases between the two germline ends. Germline values: CDR1 DFQATT, CDR2 SNEGSKA (reference sequence). TCRdb called the 5' RACE reads again in MiXCR, with one record for every CDR3 protein. The sample records about 67,000 distinct CDR3 sequences, about a sixth being singletons. These data belong to a study of HIV-infected patients and healthy controls. The sample comprised CD4+ T cells from blood. This receptor was taken from a human donor in good health. The chain joins TRBV20-1 to TRBJ2-1; maybe TRBD2 (7 bases). The CDR3 spells CSAPLADSSGQFF. The CDR3 nucleotides are TGCAGTGCTCCCCTAGCGGACAGCTCTGGGCAGTTCTTC.